The 4 T cell receptor beta chains below come from one sample, sequenced in a study of blood T cell repertoires in COVID-19. Here immunoSEQ multiplex PCR was the method, and the copy in TCRdb shows in-frame clones only, minus some. The sample lists more than 120,000 clones; 88% were seen once. The sample consisted of peripheral blood. All receptors come from a human donor in a cohort sampled during active COVID-19.

The V and J genes are TRBV7-4 and TRBJ1-5, with 8 bases identical to TRBD1. Trimming cost V 5 bases and J 3 bases; bases outside gene matches: 15. This CDR3 contains 18 residues. Germline V lookup: CDR1 SGHVT, CDR2 SQSDAQ. CDR3 protein: CASSHGQGPTLPNQPQHF. As DNA, the CDR3 is TGTGCCAGCAGCCATGGACAGGGCCCAACCCTACCCAATCAGCCCCAGCATTTT.

This clone was counted between two and nine times. The chain couples TRBV7-2 to TRBJ1-1; perhaps TRBD1 as D (6 bases). The CDR3 extends over 15 amino acids. Germline-derived CDR1 and CDR2 are SGHTA and FQGNSA. V shed 0 bases and J shed 6 bases, with 14 bases lying between them. CDR3 region: CASSLAGAGASEAFF. CDR3 in DNA: TGTGCCAGCAGCTTAGCAGGGGCAGGGGCCTCTGAAGCTTTCTTT. Full variable domain (outside the CDR3, taken from reference TRBV7-2 and TRBJ1-1): GAGVSQSPSNKVTEKGKDVELRCDPISGHTALYWYRQSLGQGLEFLIYFQGNSAPDKSGLPSDRFSAERTGGSVSTLTIQRTQQEDSAVYLCASSLAGAGASEAFFGQGTRLTVV.

The chain carries TRBV5-1 and TRBJ1-2; unclear D gene. Looked up from germline, CDR1 is SGHRS and CDR2 is YFSETQ. Trimming stripped 1 base from V and 7 bases from J, with 11 bases between. There are 13 residues in the CDR3. The CDR3 is CASSLWEDGGYTF. The CDR3 DNA reads TGCGCCAGCAGCTTGTGGGAGGACGGTGGCTACACCTTC.

As DNA, the CDR3 is TGTGCCAGTAGTAAAGGACAGGGCCCCTACGAGCAGTACTTC. It encodes CASSKGQGPYEQYF. V is TRBV19 and J is TRBJ2-7; 8 nucleotides agree with TRBD1. Germline CDR1 and CDR2: LNHDA and SQIVND (reference sequence). This CDR3 comprises 14 residues. V shed 4 bases and J 2 bases; nucleotides not matched to a gene: 4.